A selection of T cell receptor beta chains follows, all from one sample in a study of CD8 T cells in Susac syndrome. TCRdb reanalysed the immunoSEQ multiplex PCR reads using MiXCR and keeps one entry per CDR3 protein. The sample shows 140,000 or so distinct CDR3 sequences, 90% to 95% of them seen only once. Material: CD4+ T cells from PBMCs. Every receptor here comes from a human donor with multiple sclerosis. CDR3s include the opening cysteine and the closing phenylalanine or tryptophan. Each record gives: V gene, clone size, J gene, D gene, CDR3 protein, CDR3 DNA. A D gene is named only where the DNA matches it firmly. Not every row has a clone size; where given, it reads once, few, many or a size class.

TRBV2	-	TRBJ2-3	TRBD2	CASQREATDTQYF	TGTGCCAGCCAGCGGGAGGCGACAGATACGCAGTATTTT
TRBV25-1	-	TRBJ2-5	-	CASSASQETQYF	TGTGCCAGCTCGGCGAGCCAAGAGACCCAGTACTTC
TRBV24-1	-	TRBJ2-7	-	CATGTGVSYEQYF	TGTGCCACCGGAACAGGAGTCTCCTACGAGCAGTACTTC
TRBV5-1	-	TRBJ1-2	-	CASSKEQGSGYTF	TGCGCCAGCAGCAAAGAACAGGGCTCTGGCTACACCTTC
TRBV6-1	-	TRBJ2-7	-	CASRHRESYEQYF	TGTGCCAGCAGGCACAGGGAGTCCTACGAGCAGTACTTC
TRBV5-1	-	TRBJ2-5	-	CASSFGPGTYQETQYF	-
TRBV13	once	TRBJ2-5	TRBD2	CASTGGQETQYF	TGTGCCAGCACCGGGGGGCAAGAGACCCAGTACTTC
TRBV11-3	once	TRBJ2-2	-	CASSLRQGGRSGELFF	TGTGCCAGCAGCTTACGGCAGGGTGGTAGATCCGGGGAGCTGTTTTTT
TRBV28	-	TRBJ2-7	TRBD2	CASSRGLAEAYEQYF	TGTGCCAGCAGTCGAGGACTAGCGGAAGCCTACGAGCAGTACTTC
TRBV5-4	-	TRBJ2-7	TRBD2	CASSKQAGGAYEQYF	TGTGCCAGCAGCAAACAAGCGGGAGGAGCCTACGAGCAGTACTTC
TRBV29-1	-	TRBJ2-2	TRBD1	CSVEKRGTGANTGELFF	TGCAGCGTTGAAAAAAGGGGGACAGGGGCGAACACCGGGGAGCTGTTTTTT
TRBV2	-	TRBJ1-2	-	CASSGGPSGYGYTF	TGTGCCAGCAGCGGGGGGCCGTCTGGGTATGGCTACACCTTC
TRBV20-1	-	TRBJ1-2	-	CSARTQGGQGYTF	TGCAGTGCTAGGACACAGGGAGGACAGGGCTACACCTTC
TRBV7-9	-	TRBJ1-2	TRBD1	CASSLEDRGLDGYTF	TGTGCCAGCAGCTTAGAAGACAGGGGGCTGGATGGCTACACCTTC
TRBV4-1	-	TRBJ2-5	-	CASSHTGPPGETQYF	TGCGCCAGCAGCCATACAGGCCCACCAGGGGAGACCCAGTACTTC
TRBV6-6	-	TRBJ1-6	TRBD1	CASIQGGRSPLHF	TGTGCCAGCATTCAAGGGGGCCGTTCACCCCTCCACTTT
TRBV24-1	-	TRBJ2-6	-	CATSVYRAGANVLTF	TGTGCCACCAGTGTTTACAGGGCTGGGGCCAACGTCCTGACTTTC